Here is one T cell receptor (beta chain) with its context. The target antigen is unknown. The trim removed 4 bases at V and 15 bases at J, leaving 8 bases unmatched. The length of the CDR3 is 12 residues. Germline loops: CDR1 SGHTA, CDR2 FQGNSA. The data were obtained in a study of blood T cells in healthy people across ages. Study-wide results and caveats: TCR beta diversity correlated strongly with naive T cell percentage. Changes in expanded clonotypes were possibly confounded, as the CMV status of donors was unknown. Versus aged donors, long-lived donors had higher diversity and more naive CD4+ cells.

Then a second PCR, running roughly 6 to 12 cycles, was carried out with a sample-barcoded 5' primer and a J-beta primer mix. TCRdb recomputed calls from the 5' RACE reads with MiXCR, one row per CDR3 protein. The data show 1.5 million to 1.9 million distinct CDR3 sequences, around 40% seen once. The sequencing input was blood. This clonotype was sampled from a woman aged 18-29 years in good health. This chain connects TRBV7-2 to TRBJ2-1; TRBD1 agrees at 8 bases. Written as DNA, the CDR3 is TGTGCCAGCAGCTCGCCAGGGGGCACGCCGTTCTTC. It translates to CASSSPGGTPFF.